The 2 T cell receptor beta chains listed next were all sequenced from one sample in a study of cytomegalovirus exposure and HLA in healthy donors. Vbeta (60) and Jbeta (13) primers were used in the PCR. The protocol was immunoSEQ multiplex PCR, while the TCRdb copy is restricted to in-frame clones and leaves out a portion. The sample holds 150,000 to 170,000 clones, about 80% seen once. What was sequenced was PBMCs. The receptor source for this set is a woman in her thirties or forties in good health and CMV-seronegative.

V usage is TRBV29-1 and J usage is TRBJ1-3; weak D call: TRBD1 (5 bases). Germline V lookup: CDR1 SQVTM, CDR2 ANQGSEA. CDR3 length equals 18 residues. Between the trimmed V and J ends, which lost 4 bases and 0 bases, there was a span of 22 bases. CDR3 in DNA: TGCAGCGTTGCTGACCGGGCAATAGGACATGTCTCTGGAAACACCATATATTTT. Amino acids: CSVADRAIGHVSGNTIYF.

The chain links TRBV27 to TRBJ2-7, with D uncertain. The germline CDR1 and CDR2 sequences are MNHEY and SMNVEV (reference sequence). There are 15 residues in the CDR3. V was trimmed by 8 bases and J by 4 bases, leaving 21 bases between them. The CDR3 region is CASRSVGKRGYEQYF. The CDR3 bases are TGTGCCAGCCGCTCTGTAGGAAAAAGAGGATACGAGCAGTACTTC.